Listed here are 7 T cell receptor beta chains from one sample, sequenced in a study of blood T cells in healthy people across ages. Primed by a sample-barcoded 5' primer and a J-beta primer mix, a second PCR proceeded for about 7 to 11 cycles. TCRdb redid the calling of the 5' RACE reads with MiXCR, one entry per CDR3 protein. The data contain 760,000 or so distinct CDR3 sequences, just under 25% of them singletons. These data were also reused for a study on T cells of mothers and their children.

Sequencing was done on a sample of blood. Receptors were obtained from a boy younger than 18 in good health.

The CDR3 DNA reads as TGTGCCATCAGTGATCCGGGACTAGCGGGGCTTGACGAGCAGTACTTC. Encoded protein: CAISDPGLAGLDEQYF. The chain uses TRBV10-3 and TRBJ2-7; TRBD2 aligns across 13 bases. The CDR3 consists of 16 residues. V lost 3 bases and J lost 5; bases outside the gene matches: 7. Germline V gene lookup returns CDR1 ENHRY and CDR2 SYGVKD.

This rearrangement joins TRBV24-1 to TRBJ2-7; unclear D gene. The CDR3 has 14 amino acids. Trimming left V 3 bases short and J 2 bases short, with 10 bases between. In germline, CDR1 is KGHDR, CDR2 SFDVKD. CDR3 sequence reads: CATSDPDVAYEQYF. Written as DNA, the CDR3 is TGTGCCACCAGTGATCCTGACGTCGCCTACGAGCAGTACTTC.

In this sample, this clonotype turned up a few times. The chain uses TRBV29-1 and TRBJ2-2; 14 nucleotides match TRBD2. After removal of 6 bases from V and 2 bases from J, the junction contained 5 bases not matched to a gene. In germline, CDR1 is SQVTM, CDR2 ANQGSEA. The length of the CDR3 is 16 residues. The CDR3 coding sequence is TGCAGCGTCCCGGGACTAGCGGGAGTTAACACCGGGGAGCTGTTTTTT. Its protein is CSVPGLAGVNTGELFF.

The rearrangement joins TRBV12-3 or TRBV12-4 to TRBJ2-2, with a weak D call TRBD1 (5 bases). The CDR3 spans 15 residues. The V and J ends lost 2 bases and 8 bases respectively, with 15 bases between them. As DNA, the CDR3 is TGTGCCAGCAGTTTAAGGGTGCAGGGTGGTGGGGAGCTGTTTTTT. This codes for CASSLRVQGGGELFF.

The chain employs TRBV29-1 and TRBJ2-5; D might be TRBD1 (5 bases). The V end was cut by 5 bases, the J end by 5 bases, with 6 bases between. Germline CDR1 SQVTM, CDR2 ANQGSEA. The CDR3 spans 10 residues. The CDR3 DNA is TGCAGCGTTTACAGGGAGACCCAGTACTTC. Residues: CSVYRETQYF.

This clonotype has just a few counts. This rearrangement joins TRBV19 to TRBJ1-1; 8 bases align to TRBD1. Trimming at V came to 5 bases and at J to 1 base, leaving 3 bases not matched to a gene. CDR1 is LNHDA, CDR2 SQIVND, per germline (reference sequence). The CDR3 sequence is 14 residues long. This CDR3 is CASSDRGPNTEAFF. For the CDR3, the DNA is TGTGCCAGTAGTGACAGGGGCCCGAACACTGAAGCTTTCTTT.

V and J are TRBV6-1 and TRBJ1-4; D call uncertain. Between the trimmed V and J ends, which lost 1 base and 10 bases, there was a span of 13 bases. The CDR3 sequence is 14 residues long. The germline CDR1 and CDR2 sequences are MNHNS and SASEGT. The CDR3: CASSEVAGTGKLFF. In DNA form, the CDR3 reads TGTGCCAGCAGTGAAGTGGCAGGAACGGGAAAACTGTTTTTT.